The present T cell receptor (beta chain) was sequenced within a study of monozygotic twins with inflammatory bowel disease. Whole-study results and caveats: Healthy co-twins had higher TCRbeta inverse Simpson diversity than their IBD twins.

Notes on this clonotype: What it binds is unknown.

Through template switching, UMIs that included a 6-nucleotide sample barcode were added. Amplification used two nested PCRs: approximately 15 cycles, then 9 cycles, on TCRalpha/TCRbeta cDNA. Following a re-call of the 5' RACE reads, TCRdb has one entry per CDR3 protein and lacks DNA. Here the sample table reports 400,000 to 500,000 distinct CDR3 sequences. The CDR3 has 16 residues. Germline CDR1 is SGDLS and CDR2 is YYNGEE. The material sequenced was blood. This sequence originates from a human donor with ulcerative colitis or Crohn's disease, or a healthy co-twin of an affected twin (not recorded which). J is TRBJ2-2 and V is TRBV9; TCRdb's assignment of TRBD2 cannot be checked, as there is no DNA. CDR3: CASSPPPGGYTGELFF.